These 21 T cell receptor beta chains came from one sample sequenced in a study of T cell clones after liver transplantation. Libraries were prepared by immunoSEQ multiplex PCR; TCRdb keeps only in-frame clonotypes and omits some of them. The sample has 35,000 to 45,000 clones; around 84% are singletons. The specimen comprised CD4+ T cells from blood, sampled 24 months after liver transplant. The source of these receptors is a human patient who received a liver transplant. The T cells may partly be graft donor cells.

This chain links TRBV13 with TRBJ2-3; D is ambiguous. Looked up from germline, CDR1 is PRHDT and CDR2 is FYEKMQ (reference sequence). The CDR3 length is 11 residues. Trimming pared 3 bases from V and 2 bases from J, leaving 0 bases between. The DNA of the CDR3 is TGTGCCAGCAGCTTCACAGATACGCAGTATTTT. Protein product: CASSFTDTQYF.

V gene TRBV6-5 combines with J gene TRBJ1-4; no clear D gene. V lost 6 bases and J 7 bases, leaving 18 bases between the germline ends. Germline V gene sequence: CDR1 MNHEY, CDR2 SVGAGI. The CDR3 runs 15 residues. The CDR3 DNA sequence: TGTGCCAGCAGCAAAACACGGGCGGGAGGTGAAAAACTGTTTTTT. Encoded protein: CASSKTRAGGEKLFF.

The gene calls are TRBV5-1 and TRBJ2-1, with TRBD2 identical over 12 bases. CDR1 and CDR2 from the germline V gene are SGHRS and YFSETQ. This CDR3 region has 16 residues. The V gene end was trimmed by 0 bases and the J gene end by 10 bases; junction bases not matched to a gene: 8. The CDR3 DNA is TGCGCCAGCAGCTTGGACGCGGCTAGCGGGAGGGTAGAGCAGTTCTTC. This codes for CASSLDAASGRVEQFF.

The J gene is TRBJ1-3, the V gene TRBV27; D not certain. The CDR3 is 13 amino acids. Trimming removed 5 bases at V and 1 base at J, with 6 bases between. The germline gives CDR1 MNHEY, CDR2 SMNVEV (reference sequence). The CDR3 here is CASSLNSGNTIYF. As DNA, the CDR3 is TGTGCCAGCAGTCTAAATTCTGGAAACACCATATATTTT.

The chain has TRBV6-1 and TRBJ1-1; 8 bases fit TRBD1. Unmatched junction bases numbered 2, after V lost 4 bases and J lost 4 bases. Germline V gene data show CDR1 as MNHNS and CDR2 as SASEGT. The length of the CDR3 is 13 residues. This CDR3 reads CASSVQGATEAFF. The DNA for the CDR3 is TGTGCCAGCAGTGTGCAGGGGGCCACTGAAGCTTTCTTT.

The chain joins TRBV5-1 to TRBJ1-4, with 7 positions matching TRBD1. Unmatched junction bases numbered 5, after V lost 3 bases and J lost 0 bases. Germline CDR1 reads SGHRS; CDR2 reads YFSETQ. This CDR3 has 16 amino acids. The CDR3 region is CASSSQGGATNEKLFF. Here the CDR3 DNA reads TGCGCCAGCAGCTCCCAAGGGGGCGCAACTAATGAAAAACTGTTTTTT.

The chain is built from TRBV10-2 and TRBJ1-6, with D uncertain. CDR1 is WSHSY, CDR2 SAAADI, per germline. Between the trimmed V and J ends, which lost 2 bases and 14 bases, there was a span of 4 bases. This CDR3 has 10 residues. This chain's CDR3 is CASSEGALHF. The CDR3 region has the DNA TGCGCCAGCAGTGAGGGGGCCCTCCACTTT.

This chain uses TRBV11-2 with TRBJ2-1; 13 bases are a match to TRBD2. This CDR3 is 19 amino acids long. The germline V gene has CDR1 SGHAT and CDR2 FQNNGV. V gave up 5 bases and J gave up 0 bases; unmatched junction bases: 10. This CDR3 reads CASSLLGLAGKSSYNEQFF. The CDR3 DNA follows: TGTGCCAGCAGCCTTCTGGGACTAGCGGGGAAAAGCTCCTACAATGAGCAGTTCTTC.

V and J are TRBV2 and TRBJ2-3; D is perhaps TRBD1 (6 bases). The CDR3 runs to 16 residues. CDR1 and CDR2 (germline): SNHLY, FYNNEI. Trimming shortened V by 9 bases and J by 0 bases, and 19 bases separated the two germline ends. CDR3 protein: CASSENPGTSTDTQYF. In DNA, the CDR3 is TGTGCCAGTTCCGAAAACCCGGGGACAAGCACAGATACGCAGTATTTT.

This chain connects TRBV19 to TRBJ1-5; tentative D call: TRBD1 (6 bases). CDR3 length: 16 amino acids. Trimming took off 0 bases at V and 5 bases at J, with 14 bases between the two ends. Germline CDR1 is LNHDA and CDR2 is SQIVND (reference sequence). The CDR3 DNA reads as TGTGCCAGTAGTATAGATCGGGGGCGCGTCTATCAGCCCCAGCATTTT. This sequence encodes CASSIDRGRVYQPQHF.

The rearrangement links TRBV5-1 to TRBJ1-4; D unresolved. Deletions cut 0 bases from V and 7 bases from J, with 16 bases between. The CDR3 is 16 amino acids. CDR1 is SGHRS and CDR2 is YFSETQ in the germline V gene. The CDR3 reads CASSLAAGSSSEKLFF. In DNA, the CDR3 is TGCGCCAGCAGCTTGGCAGCGGGGAGTAGTAGTGAAAAACTGTTTTTT.

The chain couples TRBV7-9 to TRBJ1-1; unclear D gene. CDR3 length: 16 residues. CDR1 and CDR2 from the germline V gene are SEHNR and FQNEAQ (reference sequence). V shed 1 base and J shed 2 bases, with 14 bases lying between them. CDR3 sequence reads: CASSLEAGGVNTEAFF. The CDR3 region has the DNA TGTGCCAGCAGCTTAGAGGCCGGCGGGGTAAACACTGAAGCTTTCTTT.

This chain joins TRBV9 and TRBJ1-3, with D unclear. Germline V CDR1 and CDR2: SGDLS, YYNGEE. Deletions cut 0 bases from V and 2 bases from J, with 6 bases between. The CDR3 sequence is 14 residues long. The CDR3 here is CASSVGDAGNTIYF. The CDR3 DNA is TGTGCCAGCAGCGTAGGAGATGCTGGAAACACCATATATTTT.

The sample holds one count of this clone. The rearrangement joins TRBV21-1 to TRBJ1-1. TRBV21-1 is termed a pseudogene. This CDR3 contains 14 residues. The CDR3 DNA sequence: TGTGCCAGCAGCCCCCGTCCCATGAACACTGAAGCTTTCTTT. Translated, it gives CASSPRPMNTEAFF.

In this sample, this clone turned up once. The chain links TRBV5-1 to TRBJ2-5; 9 bases line up with TRBD1. The junction had 3 bases not matched to a gene; V was cut back by 4 bases and J by 2 bases. Germline V gene lookup returns CDR1 SGHRS and CDR2 YFSETQ. The CDR3 has 14 amino acids. Written as DNA, the CDR3 is TGCGCCAGCAGCACCGACAGGGGGCAAGAGACCCAGTACTTC. It encodes CASSTDRGQETQYF.

The chain couples TRBV6-1 to TRBJ2-7, with D possibly TRBD1 on 6 matching bases. Trimming stripped 1 base from V and 3 bases from J, with 13 bases between. The CDR3 is 15 amino acids. CDR1 is MNHNS, CDR2 SASEGT, per germline. CDR3 coding DNA: TGTGCCAGCAGTGAAGAAGGGGCGACAGGCTACGAGCAGTACTTC. It yields the protein CASSEEGATGYEQYF.

The chain joins TRBV27 to TRBJ2-2; D not resolved. V dropped 8 bases and J dropped 0 bases, with 7 bases sitting between them. Germline loops: CDR1 MNHEY, CDR2 SMNVEV (reference sequence). The CDR3 extends over 13 amino acids. In DNA form, the CDR3 reads TGTGCCAGCGGGCCCACGAACACCGGGGAGCTGTTTTTT. Encoded protein: CASGPTNTGELFF.

The genes are TRBV4-1 and TRBJ2-3; 8 bases align to TRBD2. J lost 3 bases, V lost 0 bases, and 8 bases had no gene match. Germline CDR1 is MGHRA and CDR2 is YSYEKL. The CDR3 consists of 17 residues. Here the CDR3 DNA reads TGCGCCAGCAGCCAAGATCTCGGGAGCGGGGGTACAGATACGCAGTATTTT. Its protein is CASSQDLGSGGTDTQYF.

CDR3 bases: TGTGCCACCAGCAGAGATTTTTCCGGGGAGCTGTTTTTT. It is translated as CATSRDFSGELFF. The chain combines TRBV15 with TRBJ2-2; D is uncertain. CDR3 length: 13 amino acids. Germline-derived CDR1 and CDR2 are LNHNV and YYDKDF (reference sequence). V was shortened by 0 bases and J by 6 bases, with 5 bases between the two germline ends.

This clone came up once. This chain connects TRBV5-1 to TRBJ2-1; 11 bases match TRBD1. The CDR3 spans 15 residues. Per the germline V gene, CDR1 is SGHRS and CDR2 is YFSETQ. With V trimmed by 2 bases and J by 9 bases, 7 bases remained unmatched. CDR3 sequence: CASSFGQGAHGEQFF. The CDR3 nucleotides read TGCGCCAGCAGCTTTGGACAGGGGGCGCATGGTGAGCAGTTCTTC.

The chain is built from TRBV29-1 and TRBJ2-7; D is unclear. The CDR3 loop spans 13 amino acids. Per germline, CDR1 SQVTM and CDR2 ANQGSEA. Trimming removed 4 bases from V and 0 bases from J, with 10 bases in between. The CDR3 sequence is CSVATDLSYEQYF. The CDR3 DNA reads as TGCAGCGTTGCTACGGACCTCTCCTACGAGCAGTACTTC.